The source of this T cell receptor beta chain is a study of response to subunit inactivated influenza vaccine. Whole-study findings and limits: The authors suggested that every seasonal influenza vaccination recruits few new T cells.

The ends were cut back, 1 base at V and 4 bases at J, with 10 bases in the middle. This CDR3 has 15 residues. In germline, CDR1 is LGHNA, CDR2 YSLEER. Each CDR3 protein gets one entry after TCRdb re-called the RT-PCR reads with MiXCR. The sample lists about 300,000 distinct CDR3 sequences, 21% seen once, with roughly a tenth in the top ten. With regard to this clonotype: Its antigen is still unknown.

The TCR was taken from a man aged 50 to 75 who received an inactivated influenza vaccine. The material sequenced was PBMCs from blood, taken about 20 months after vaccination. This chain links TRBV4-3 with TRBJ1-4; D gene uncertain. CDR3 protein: CASSQGPAYNEKLFF. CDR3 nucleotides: TGCGCCAGCAGCCAAGGGCCAGCTTATAATGAAAAACTGTTTTTT.